Listed here are 32 T cell receptor beta chains from one sample, sequenced in a study of identical twins. One entry per CDR3 protein, called by TCRdb with MiXCR from the 5' RACE reads. The sample consists of 200,000 to 250,000 distinct CDR3 sequences, approximately 7.3% of them appearing once. These same records also appear under a second study, on yellow fever vaccine responses in identical twins.

Sequencing was carried out using CD8+ T cells sorted from blood. The source is a woman aged 18-35 years in good health.

This clonotype was seen a handful of times. The rearrangement joins TRBV28 to TRBJ1-5; D unresolved. This CDR3 is 16 amino acids long. CDR1 and CDR2 (germline): MDHEN, SYDVKM. V gave up 6 bases and J gave up 2 bases, with 17 bases separating them. The CDR3 sequence is CASSPGRLAGNQPQHF. CDR3 nucleotide sequence: TGTGCCAGCAGCCCCGGTCGCCTGGCGGGCAATCAGCCCCAGCATTTT. The full variable domain, with the rest looked up from reference TRBV28 and TRBJ1-5, is DVKVTQSSRYLVKRTGEKVFLECVQDMDHENMFWYRQDPGLGLRLIYFSYDVKMKEKGDIPEGYSVSREKKERFSLILESASTNQTSMYLCASSPGRLAGNQPQHFGDGTRLSIL.

V and J are TRBV7-2 and TRBJ2-7, with 8 bases lining up with TRBD2. The J segment lost 3 bases and the V segment lost 1 base, leaving 5 bases of the junction unmatched. This CDR3 comprises 15 residues. The germline V gene has CDR1 SGHTA and CDR2 FQGNSA. The CDR3 reads CASSLGVAGIYEQYF. In DNA form, the CDR3 reads TGTGCCAGCAGCTTAGGAGTAGCGGGAATCTACGAGCAGTACTTC.

This clonotype turned up a few times. The rearrangement joins TRBV20-1 to TRBJ2-5; D may be TRBD1 (5 bases). The germline CDR1 and CDR2 sequences are DFQATT and SNEGSKA (reference sequence). Trimming left V 0 bases short and J 4 bases short, with 15 bases between. The CDR3 covers 15 residues. Written as DNA, the CDR3 is TGCAGTGCTAGAGAGAAGGGGCAGGGCCCAGAGACCCAGTACTTC. Its protein product is CSAREKGQGPETQYF.

In this sample, this clonotype turned up once. V and J are TRBV6-5 and TRBJ2-7; D may be TRBD1 (6 bases). This CDR3 region has 14 residues. Germline CDR1 and CDR2: MNHEY and SVGAGI. V was clipped by 2 bases and J by 4 bases, with 12 bases between them. In DNA, the CDR3 is TGTGCCAGCAGTTACGCCGACAGGAAGTACGAGCAGTACGTC. Translation: CASSYADRKYEQYV.

V usage is TRBV28 and J usage is TRBJ2-1; no clear D gene. The CDR3 runs 15 residues. V lost 3 bases and J 4 bases, leaving 13 bases between the germline ends. Germline CDR1 MDHEN, CDR2 SYDVKM. CDR3 region: CASSFRPATYNEQFF. CDR3 bases: TGTGCCAGCAGTTTTCGACCAGCGACGTACAATGAGCAGTTCTTC.

This clonotype has a count of ten or more. The gene calls are TRBV18 and TRBJ2-3; D is perhaps TRBD1 (5 bases). Germline CDR1 is KGHSH and CDR2 is LQKENI. Trimming pared 2 bases from V and 4 bases from J, leaving 16 bases between. This CDR3 is built from 16 residues. This CDR3 reads CASSPFGQGRPDTQYF. The CDR3 DNA reads TGTGCCAGCTCACCATTCGGCCAGGGTCGCCCAGATACGCAGTATTTT.

This CDR3 is CASSHPWTSGDTELFF. Here the CDR3 DNA reads TGTGCCAGCAGCCACCCCTGGACTAGCGGGGATACGGAGCTGTTTTTT. The genes are TRBV3-1 and TRBJ2-2, with 12 bases fitting TRBD2. CDR1 and CDR2 from the germline V gene are LGHDT and YNNKEL (reference sequence). There are 16 residues in the CDR3. Germline trimming cut 3 bases from V and 10 bases from J; bases unmatched to any gene: 9.

This chain connects TRBV19 to TRBJ2-5; D is uncertain. Germline-derived CDR1 and CDR2 are LNHDA and SQIVND (reference sequence). The CDR3 is made up of 15 amino acids. Trimming removed 2 bases from V and 2 bases from J, with 12 bases in between. The CDR3 DNA follows: TGTGCCAGTAGTATACCGGGTGGCGGACAAGAGACCCAGTACTTC. It codes for CASSIPGGGQETQYF. Supplemented by reference TRBV19 and TRBJ2-5, the full variable domain reads DGGITQSPKYLFRKEGQNVTLSCEQNLNHDAMYWYRQDPGQGLRLIYYSQIVNDFQKGDIAEGYSVSREKKESFPLTVTSAQKNPTAFYLCASSIPGGGQETQYFGPGTRLLVL.

This rearrangement joins TRBV19 to TRBJ1-1; D is unclear. This CDR3 comprises 13 residues. V was clipped by 2 bases and J by 0 bases, with 4 bases between them. In germline, CDR1 is LNHDA, CDR2 SQIVND (reference sequence). The CDR3 sequence is CASSITVNTEAFF. The CDR3 DNA reads as TGTGCCAGTAGTATAACCGTGAACACTGAAGCTTTCTTT.

This clonotype was detected ten times or more. The chain links TRBV27 to TRBJ2-1; 10 nucleotides line up with TRBD2. This CDR3 has 15 residues. CDR1 and CDR2 (germline): MNHEY, SMNVEV (reference sequence). The V gene end was trimmed by 1 base and the J gene end by 9 bases; junction bases not matched to a gene: 6. CDR3 DNA sequence: TGTGCCAGCAGTTTATACCTAGCGGGAGTAAGTGAGCAGTTCTTC. Protein product: CASSLYLAGVSEQFF.

This chain links TRBV27 with TRBJ2-1, with no clear D. V was clipped by 5 bases and J by 1 base, with 9 bases between them. Germline CDR1 is MNHEY and CDR2 is SMNVEV (reference sequence). This CDR3 spans 14 amino acids. This CDR3 is CASSLSESYNEQFF. The CDR3 DNA reads as TGTGCCAGCAGTCTCTCAGAATCCTACAATGAGCAGTTCTTC.

This clonotype occurred many times. The CDR3 coding sequence is TGTGCCAGCAGCTTAGTTATGCATGAGCAGTTCTTC. Encoded protein: CASSLVMHEQFF. The chain uses TRBV11-2 and TRBJ2-1; D gene uncertain. The V end lost 1 base, the J end lost 8 bases, and 6 bases lay between the germline ends. Germline V gene lookup returns CDR1 SGHAT and CDR2 FQNNGV. The CDR3 runs 12 residues.

The CDR3: CASSNQEVDTEAFF. The CDR3 nucleotides read TGCGCCAGCAGCAACCAGGAGGTCGACACTGAAGCTTTCTTT. V usage is TRBV4-1 and J usage is TRBJ1-1; D unclear. The ends were cut back, 5 bases at V and 3 bases at J, with 13 bases in the middle. Germline CDR1 and CDR2: MGHRA and YSYEKL. CDR3 length: 14 residues.

This clonotype was counted ten times or more. The V call is TRBV28, the J call TRBJ2-3; a weak D match, TRBD2 (5 bases). The CDR3 extends over 16 amino acids. The ends were cut back, 3 bases at V and 4 bases at J, with 17 bases in the middle. Germline-derived CDR1 and CDR2 are MDHEN and SYDVKM. CDR3 nucleotides: TGTGCCAGCAGTTTCGGCTACAGTGAGGGTGCAGATACGCAGTATTTT. Protein product: CASSFGYSEGADTQYF.

This clonotype was seen a few times. The chain carries TRBV7-9 and TRBJ1-1; perhaps TRBD1 as D (5 bases). Germline V lookup: CDR1 SEHNR, CDR2 FQNEAQ (reference sequence). This CDR3 contains 15 residues. Trimming removed 2 bases at V and 1 base at J, with 11 bases between. In DNA form, the CDR3 reads TGTGCCAGCAGCTTAATACGACAGACGAACACTGAAGCTTTCTTT. This encodes CASSLIRQTNTEAFF.

The gene calls are TRBV10-2 and TRBJ2-1, with 10 bases that match TRBD1. Germline CDR1 WSHSY, CDR2 SAAADI. The V and J ends lost 7 bases and 5 bases, in that order; junction bases with no gene match: 5. This CDR3 comprises 14 residues. The CDR3 nucleotides read TGCGCCAGCAATTGGGACAGGGGCCACAATGAGCAGTTCTTC. Protein: CASNWDRGHNEQFF.

This clonotype was seen a handful of times. The chain links TRBV4-2 to TRBJ1-1; D is unclear. Trimming left V 1 base short and J 5 bases short, with 14 bases between. Germline V lookup: CDR1 LGHNA, CDR2 YNFKEQ. The CDR3 is 15 residues long. Written as DNA, the CDR3 is TGTGCCAGCAGCCAAGTCCGTGGAGGGTATACTGAAGCTTTCTTT. Encoded protein: CASSQVRGGYTEAFF.

This clonotype was observed many times. This rearrangement joins TRBV3-1 to TRBJ2-1; D is ambiguous. The germline V and J ends were trimmed by 3 bases and 5 bases, with 5 bases remaining between them. The CDR3 length is 12 residues. Germline V gives CDR1 LGHDT, CDR2 YNNKEL (reference sequence). The DNA for the CDR3 is TGTGCCAGCAGCCATCCCCACAATGAGCAGTTCTTC. Translating gives CASSHPHNEQFF.

This chain joins TRBV6-2 or TRBV6-3 and TRBJ2-1; D is perhaps TRBD1 (5 bases). The CDR3 sequence is 14 residues long. Germline V gene data show CDR1 as MNHEY and CDR2 as SVGEGT. V lost 2 bases and J 4 bases, leaving 9 bases between the germline ends. The CDR3 spells CASSYQDKYNEQFF. In DNA, the CDR3 is TGTGCCAGCAGTTACCAGGACAAATACAATGAGCAGTTCTTC.

In its sample, this clonotype was seen many times. The gene calls are TRBV14 and TRBJ2-1, with 11 bases aligning to TRBD2. Germline CDR1 reads SGHDN; CDR2 reads FVKESK. CDR3 size: 17 residues. V trimming: 1 base; J trimming: 6 bases; junction bases outside the gene matches: 8. The CDR3 sequence is CASSQGFLAGGINEQFF. The CDR3 DNA reads as TGTGCCAGCAGCCAAGGTTTCCTAGCGGGGGGAATCAATGAGCAGTTCTTC.

This clonotype occurred many times. The chain recombines TRBV11-2 with TRBJ2-7, with a tentative D call TRBD2 (5 bases). This CDR3 is built from 12 residues. Trimming removed 5 bases from V and 3 bases from J, with 8 bases in between. CDR1 and CDR2 (germline): SGHAT, FQNNGV. CDR3 in amino acids: CASSLGIYEQYV. The CDR3 DNA follows: TGTGCCAGCAGCCTCGGGATCTACGAGCAGTACGTC.

This clonotype was detected ten times or more. The chain recombines TRBV5-6 with TRBJ2-2, with no clear D. The CDR3 runs to 13 residues. Germline assignment: CDR1 SGHDT and CDR2 YYEEEE. Trimming stripped 2 bases from V and 6 bases from J, with 8 bases between. The CDR3 protein is CASSFGYPGELFF. The CDR3 DNA sequence: TGTGCCAGCAGCTTTGGGTACCCCGGGGAGCTGTTTTTT.

This chain uses TRBV29-1 with TRBJ2-4; perhaps D is TRBD1 or TRBD2 (5 bases each). Trimming took off 0 bases at V and 5 bases at J, with 26 bases between the two ends. CDR3 length: 19 residues. CDR1 SQVTM and CDR2 ANQGSEA come from the germline V gene. CDR3 DNA: TGCAGCGTTGAAGATCGGGGCCCCTGGGGCGATACGAGGCAAAACATTCAGTACTTC. This translates into CSVEDRGPWGDTRQNIQYF.

This clonotype was detected only a few times. J is TRBJ2-5 and V is TRBV29-1; D is perhaps TRBD2 (5 bases). The CDR3 loop spans 15 amino acids. Between the trimmed V and J ends, which lost 0 bases and 4 bases, there was a span of 15 bases. Germline values: CDR1 SQVTM, CDR2 ANQGSEA. DNA for the CDR3: TGCAGCGTTGAAGATTTACCACTAGGCGGAGAGACCCAGTACTTC. This codes for CSVEDLPLGGETQYF.

This clonotype came up many times. The J gene is TRBJ1-5, the V gene TRBV12-3 or TRBV12-4; maybe TRBD1 (5 bases). The CDR3 spans 15 residues. Trimming took off 0 bases at V and 5 bases at J, with 11 bases between the two ends. The DNA of the CDR3 is TGTGCCAGCAGTTTAGCGCTGGGGACCCATCAGCCCCAGCATTTT. This translates into CASSLALGTHQPQHF.

This clonotype appeared a few times. This chain links TRBV2 with TRBJ2-2; D gene unclear. The V gene's germline CDR1 is SNHLY and CDR2 FYNNEI. Trimming stripped 7 bases from V and 7 bases from J, with 19 bases between. CDR3 length: 15 residues. The CDR3 loop reads CASTAGPKNIGELFF. CDR3 DNA sequence: TGTGCCAGCACGGCAGGCCCTAAAAATATCGGGGAGCTGTTTTTT.

The sample holds a few counts of this clonotype. This rearrangement joins TRBV9 to TRBJ1-1; no reliable D call. Germline CDR1 and CDR2: SGDLS and YYNGEE. This CDR3 has 15 amino acids. The ends were cut back, 0 bases at V and 1 base at J, with 10 bases in the middle. The CDR3 spells CASSVDGMANTEAFF. DNA of the CDR3: TGTGCCAGCAGCGTAGATGGGATGGCGAACACTGAAGCTTTCTTT.

As concerns this clonotype: Since no conserved phenylalanine or tryptophan closes the CDR3, a read error is the likely cause. V is TRBV9 and J is TRBJ2-1; D perhaps matches TRBD2 (6 bases). Germline V lookup: CDR1 SGDLS, CDR2 YYNGEE. The V end was cut by 2 bases, the J end by 8 bases, with 14 bases between. This CDR3 is 14 amino acids long. In DNA, the CDR3 is TGTGCCAGCAGCGTGGAGGGCGCGCCGGATGAGCAGTTCCTC. Encoded protein: CASSVEGAPDEQFL.

This clonotype has just a few counts. The rearrangement uses TRBV12-3 or TRBV12-4 and TRBJ1-4; no reliable D call. The CDR3 extends over 15 amino acids. The V end was cut by 5 bases, the J end by 4 bases, with 14 bases between. The CDR3 protein is CASSGQGYINEKLFF. The CDR3 DNA reads TGTGCCAGCAGTGGCCAAGGATACATTAATGAAAAACTGTTTTTT.

The chain recombines TRBV4-1 with TRBJ2-2; a possible D gene is TRBD2 (5 bases). The CDR3 covers 17 residues. Trimming left V 1 base short and J 0 bases short, with 12 bases between. CDR1 is MGHRA and CDR2 is YSYEKL in the germline V gene. The CDR3 coding sequence is TGCGCCAGCAGCCAAGTGAGTCGAGGGACGAACACCGGGGAGCTGTTTTTT. Residues: CASSQVSRGTNTGELFF.

The chain carries TRBV7-3 and TRBJ2-1; D is undetermined. V shed 3 bases and J shed 6 bases, with 9 bases lying between them. The CDR3 has 13 residues. Germline CDR1 reads SGHTA; CDR2 reads FQGTGA. The CDR3 protein is CASSFGLGNEQFF. The CDR3 nucleotides are TGTGCCAGCAGCTTTGGGTTGGGCAATGAGCAGTTCTTC.

This clonotype turned up a few times. The V and J genes are TRBV3-1 and TRBJ2-1; D may correspond to TRBD1 or TRBD2 (5 bases each). Looked up from germline, CDR1 is LGHDT and CDR2 is YNNKEL (reference sequence). V lost 1 base and J lost 9, with 13 bases in between. The CDR3 loop spans 14 amino acids. The CDR3 bases are TGTGCCAGCAGCCAAGTAAGGGGACGGGGTGAGCAGTTCTTC. Its protein product is CASSQVRGRGEQFF.